The T cell receptor (beta chain) under discussion was sequenced for a study of radiotherapy plus CTLA-4 blockade in lung cancer. Measured with immunoSEQ multiplex PCR; TCRdb has only the in-frame clones, and not every one. The data show 90,000 or so clones, more than 75% seen once. In this sample, this clone turned up once. What it binds is unknown. One end of the junction varies from germline; a read error may be responsible. Per germline, CDR1 SSHAT and CDR2 FNYEAQ (reference sequence). The CDR3 length is 14 residues. Study-wide results and caveats: Once radiotherapy plus ipilimumab had been given, TCR clones derived from tumor expanded in blood.

In chemo-refractory metastatic non-small-cell lung cancer, patients got ipilimumab CTLA-4 blockade together with focal radiation. Material: peripheral blood, obtained from a patient treated with radiotherapy plus ipilimumab. The receptor's source is a human donor with non-small cell lung cancer who had a partial response to radiotherapy plus ipilimumab. This chain links TRBV7-7 with TRBJ2-3; 9 bases line up with TRBD1. CDR3 DNA: TGTGCTAGCAGCTTAGCCGGACAGGGGCAAACGCAGTATTTT. Protein sequence: CASSLAGQGQTQYF.